This T cell receptor (beta chain) was found in a study of T cells after yellow fever vaccination. Study-level information: SMART-Seq v4 Ultra Low Input served to prepare low-cell-number fractions. Findings and limits, study-wide: Though it reached lower strength, the secondary response hit its peak faster, day 5 versus 15.

The germline V gene encodes CDR1 WSHSY and CDR2 SAAADI. V was clipped by 2 bases and J by 5 bases, with 18 bases between them. This CDR3 is 16 amino acids long. This clonotype was counted at least ten times. TCRdb independently ran MiXCR on the 5' RACE reads; one entry per CDR3 protein. The sample holds about 52,000 distinct CDR3 sequences, 6% to 8.5% seen once. The sequencing used CD8+ T cells not binding an NS4B(214-222) dextramer, sorted from PBMCs, collected approximately 40 days after the first yellow fever vaccination. The chain carries TRBV10-2 and TRBJ2-5; D is unresolved. The clonotype was recovered from a young man who received the YFV17D yellow fever vaccine. The CDR3 nucleotides are TGCGCCAGCAGTGAGCAAATTTACGCACCCCTTGAGACCCAGTACTTC. The encoded protein is CASSEQIYAPLETQYF.